The sequence of this T cell receptor beta chain was determined in a study of blood T cell repertoires in COVID-19. The table came from immunoSEQ multiplex PCR; TCRdb's copy has only in-frame clones and leaves some out. In the table there are some 110,000 clones, around 83% of which are singletons. CDR3 length equals 12 residues. Germline loops: CDR1 MNHEY, CDR2 SVGAGI. Trimming pared 7 bases from V and 7 bases from J, leaving 13 bases between. The clonotype comes from a woman aged 25-40 years who had recovered from COVID-19. The sample was PBMCs or T cells enriched from blood (not recorded which). The chain combines TRBV6-5 with TRBJ1-2; D may be TRBD1 (5 bases). CDR3 sequence: CASKKDQGGYTF. The CDR3 DNA sequence: TGTGCCAGCAAAAAGGACCAGGGTGGCTACACCTTC.